Listed below are T cell receptor beta chains from one sample, sequenced in a study of T cells after yellow fever vaccination. TCRdb independently ran MiXCR on the 5' RACE reads; one entry per CDR3 protein. The sample yields around 310,000 distinct CDR3 sequences, roughly 3.5% seen once. Sequencing used PBMCs, obtained on the day of the yellow fever booster vaccination. These receptors all come from a man aged 18 to 30 who received the YFV17D yellow fever vaccine. Both conserved end residues are part of each CDR3. Each record gives: CDR3 length, clone size, J gene, D gene, V gene, CDR3 DNA, CDR3 protein. A D gene is named only where the DNA matches it firmly. The listing skips clone size in some rows; elsewhere it reads once, few, many or a size class.

15 | NA | TRBJ2-2 | NA | TRBV12-3/TRBV12-4 | TGTGCCAGCAGTTTCTCTTCCTGGAATACCGGGGAGCTGTTTTTT | CASSFSSWNTGELFF
16 | NA | TRBJ1-3 | NA | TRBV7-2 | TGTGCCAGCAGAACTAAGGGGTTAACCTCTGGAAACACCATATATTTT | CASRTKGLTSGNTIYF
13 | few | TRBJ1-5 | NA | TRBV20-1 | TGCAGTGCTAACAGGGAAGGCAATCAGCCCCAGCATTTT | CSANREGNQPQHF
12 | few | TRBJ1-5 | NA | TRBV28 | TGTGCCAGCAGCCCCGCGGACCAGCCCCAGCATTTT | CASSPADQPQHF
12 | many | TRBJ2-3 | NA | TRBV6-2/TRBV6-3 | TGTGCCAGCAGCGACTTAGCAGATACGCAGTATTTT | CASSDLADTQYF
15 | many | TRBJ1-1 | NA | TRBV6-5 | TGTGCCAGCAGTTACTCCGGGTCCATGAACACTGAAGCTTTCTTT | CASSYSGSMNTEAFF
12 | many | TRBJ2-1 | TRBD1 | TRBV6-1 | TGTGCCAGCAGTGAGACAGGGAATGAGCAGTTCTTC | CASSETGNEQFF
14 | NA | TRBJ2-1 | NA | TRBV7-9 | TGTGCCAGCATCCCCCGCGCAGCTACAAATGAGCAGTTCTTC | CASIPRAATNEQFF
17 | NA | TRBJ1-6 | NA | TRBV4-1 | TGCGCCAGCAGCCTAGTCTTCACGGCAGGGGTAAGATCACCCCTCCACTTT | CASSLVFTAGVRSPLHF
14 | many | TRBJ1-1 | NA | TRBV11-2 | TGTGCCAGCAGCCCCAGGGCAACGAACACTGAAGCTTTCTTT | CASSPRATNTEAFF
18 | NA | TRBJ2-3 | TRBD2 | TRBV5-1 | TGCGCCAGCAGCGGCGTAGGGCTAGCGGGGGCCTTCACAGATACGCAGTATTTT | CASSGVGLAGAFTDTQYF
16 | NA | TRBJ1-1 | TRBD1 | TRBV5-1 | TGCGCCAGCAGCTTCGCCCAACAACAGGGGTTTACTGAAGCTTTCTTT | CASSFAQQQGFTEAFF
16 | NA | TRBJ2-5 | NA | TRBV7-2 | TGTGCCAGCAGCTTAGTAGGCGGGGACATTATAGAGACCCAGTACTTC | CASSLVGGDIIETQYF
14 | many | TRBJ2-5 | NA | TRBV4-3 | TGCGCCAGCAGCCAGTCGGACAGCCAAGAGACCCAGTACTTC | CASSQSDSQETQYF
13 | many | TRBJ2-7 | NA | TRBV6-1 | TGTGCCAGCAGTGAAGTCGCCAGTTACGAGCAGTACTTC | CASSEVASYEQYF
15 | NA | TRBJ1-2 | NA | TRBV5-1 | TGCGCCAGCAGCTTGGCGCCAGAGTCTAACTATGGCTACACCTTC | CASSLAPESNYGYTF
15 | few | TRBJ2-7 | TRBD1 | TRBV20-1 | TGCAGTGCCATTCCCCGTCCGGGACAGTGGTACGAGCAGTACTTC | CSAIPRPGQWYEQYF
15 | many | TRBJ1-1 | NA | TRBV6-5 | TGTGCCAGCAGTTACTCGAAATGGGGGGCAACTGAAGCTTTCTTT | CASSYSKWGATEAFF
14 | NA | TRBJ2-5 | TRBD1 | TRBV6-1 | TGTGCCAGCAGCTCAGGGGGCTGGTATGAGACCCAGTACTTC | CASSSGGWYETQYF
13 | NA | TRBJ1-2 | NA | TRBV10-3 | TGTGCCATCGGTGGTCCGGTAGCCTATGGCTACACCTTC | CAIGGPVAYGYTF
15 | NA | TRBJ2-1 | NA | TRBV2 | TGTGCCAGCACCATGAGGACGTATCCCGATCCGGAGCAGTTCTTC | CASTMRTYPDPEQFF
13 | many | TRBJ2-5 | NA | TRBV27 | TGTGCCAGCAGTTTTTTGGGGGTTGAGACCCAGTACTTC | CASSFLGVETQYF
16 | few | TRBJ2-2 | NA | TRBV5-1 | TGCGCCAGCAGCCCTACCGGGACATCGGACACCGGGGAGCTGTTTTTT | CASSPTGTSDTGELFF
16 | many | TRBJ2-6 | NA | TRBV7-2 | TGTGCCAGCAGCGCCCGAACAGACTCTGGGGCCAACGTCCTGACTTTC | CASSARTDSGANVLTF
16 | few | TRBJ2-3 | TRBD2 | TRBV10-3 | TGTGCCATCAGTGAGTCGCTAGCGGGACTCACAGATACGCAGTATTTT | CAISESLAGLTDTQYF
13 | few | TRBJ1-2 | TRBD1 | TRBV3-1 | TGTGCCAGCAGCCCAGGACAGGGTACCGACTACACCTTC | CASSPGQGTDYTF
16 | NA | TRBJ1-3 | TRBD1 | TRBV5-7 | TGTGCCAGCAGCCAAAGACAGGGAGGGATTGGAAACACCATATATTTT | CASSQRQGGIGNTIYF
14 | many | TRBJ2-5 | NA | TRBV29-1 | TGCAGCGTTGAGAGACCCGGGACTCAAGAGACCCAGTACTTC | CSVERPGTQETQYF
13 | NA | TRBJ2-2 | NA | TRBV7-2 | TGTGCCAGCAGCTTAAGGGCGGACGGGGAGCTGTTTTTT | CASSLRADGELFF
14 | few | TRBJ2-5 | NA | TRBV4-3 | TGCGCCAGCAGCCAGACCGGGACGGGGGAGACCCAGTACTTC | CASSQTGTGETQYF
12 | many | TRBJ2-2 | NA | TRBV12-3/TRBV12-4 | TGTGCCAGCAGCTGGGTGATCGGGGAGCTGTTTTTT | CASSWVIGELFF
16 | NA | TRBJ2-7 | TRBD1 | TRBV10-3 | TGTGCCATCAGCGAACGACCGGGTGGACAGGTCTACGAGCAGTACTTC | CAISERPGGQVYEQYF
14 | few | TRBJ1-1 | NA | TRBV7-2 | TGTGCCAGCAGCTTAGCGAGGTCGGGGGGGGAAGCTTTCTTT | CASSLARSGGEAFF
15 | many | TRBJ2-7 | NA | TRBV5-6 | TGTGCCAGCAGCAATAACCGGGGGTTGTCCTACGAGCAGTACTTC | CASSNNRGLSYEQYF
14 | few | TRBJ2-6 | NA | TRBV19 | TGTGCCTCACGCCCAGGGGCTGGGGCCAACGTCCTGACTTTC | CASRPGAGANVLTF
13 | many | TRBJ1-5 | NA | TRBV6-5 | TGTGCCAGCAGTTACTCAGGGGTTCAGCCCCAGCATTTT | CASSYSGVQPQHF
13 | many | TRBJ2-7 | NA | TRBV5-1 | TGCGCCAGCAGCCCGACACCTTCCTACGAGCAGTACTTC | CASSPTPSYEQYF
15 | NA | TRBJ1-2 | TRBD1 | TRBV6-5 | TGTGCCAGCAGTGCTCCCGGGACAGGGGGCCTTGGCTACACCTTC | CASSAPGTGGLGYTF
14 | few | TRBJ2-1 | NA | TRBV23-1 | TGCGCCAGCAGCGGGACTCGTTGTTTCAATGAGCAGTTCTTC | CASSGTRCFNEQFF
14 | NA | TRBJ1-4 | NA | TRBV3-1 | TGTGCCAGCAGCCATCAAGGAACTAATGAAAAACTGTTTTTT | CASSHQGTNEKLFF
14 | many | TRBJ2-5 | TRBD1 | TRBV7-2 | TGTGCCAGCAGAAATACAGGGGGCGGAGAGACCCAGTACTTC | CASRNTGGGETQYF
13 | NA | TRBJ1-1 | NA | TRBV14 | TGTGCCAGCAGCCAAGGGTCGGGAACTGAAGCTTTCTTT | CASSQGSGTEAFF
12 | few | TRBJ1-2 | NA | TRBV6-2/TRBV6-3 | TGTGCCAGCTCGGGGCCCAACTATGGCTACACCTTC | CASSGPNYGYTF
15 | NA | TRBJ1-2 | NA | TRBV5-1 | TGCGCCAGCAGCTTGGGCCTCCCCGGCGACTATGGCTACACCTTC | CASSLGLPGDYGYTF
17 | many | TRBJ1-2 | NA | TRBV7-3 | TGTGCCAGCAGCTTAACCGGTGCCCTCGGGGGAGGAAATGGCTACACCTTC | CASSLTGALGGGNGYTF
14 | few | TRBJ2-3 | TRBD2 | TRBV11-2 | TGTGCCAGCAGCTCTAGCGGGGTTAGGTTGACGCAGTATTTT | CASSSSGVRLTQYF
15 | few | TRBJ1-1 | TRBD1 | TRBV5-5 | TGTGCCAGCAGCTTATATACAGGGGGCGACACTGAAGCTTTCTTT | CASSLYTGGDTEAFF
14 | many | TRBJ1-6 | NA | TRBV14 | TGTGCCAGCCGCAAGGGGATGGGCAATTCACCCCTCCACTTT | CASRKGMGNSPLHF
18 | many | TRBJ2-4 | TRBD1 | TRBV6-2/TRBV6-3 | TGTGCCAGCAGTCCCAGGGGGCAATCTCCGCGGGCCAAAAACATTCAGTACTTC | CASSPRGQSPRAKNIQYF
15 | NA | TRBJ1-4 | NA | TRBV20-1 | TGCAGTGCTTTGGCGGGTAGGACTTATAATGAAAAACTGTTTTTT | CSALAGRTYNEKLFF
16 | few | TRBJ2-3 | NA | TRBV7-2 | TGTGCCAGCAGCTTAGATTACGGCAGCAGCACAGATACGCAGTATTTT | CASSLDYGSSTDTQYF